The 2 T cell receptor beta chains in this list originate from one sample, sequenced in a study of lymphopenia after photon versus proton radiotherapy. The assay was immunoSEQ multiplex PCR, and TCRdb's table has in-frame clones only and misses some. The sample consists of about 160,000 clones, about 85% of them appearing once. The starting material was peripheral blood, obtained from a patient treated with photon-based radiotherapy. The receptors were gathered from a man between 50 and 59 years old with gastric cancer.

This chain uses TRBV6-1 with TRBJ2-3; TRBD2 might be the D (6 bases). Germline loops: CDR1 MNHNS, CDR2 SASEGT. Trimming shortened V by 4 bases and J by 3 bases, and 14 bases separated the two germline ends. The CDR3 totals 15 residues. For the CDR3, the DNA is TGTGCCAGCAGTGTTGCCGGAGGGCTGACAGATACGCAGTATTTT. It specifies CASSVAGGLTDTQYF.

The V and J genes are TRBV6-6 and TRBJ1-4; a possible D gene is TRBD1 (5 bases). Trimming removed 0 bases from V and 6 bases from J, with 8 bases in between. The CDR3 has 14 amino acids. Germline CDR1 and CDR2: MNHNY and SVGAGI (reference sequence). For the CDR3, the DNA is TGTGCCAGCAGTTACTCGGGAGGGGATGAAAAACTGTTTTTT. The encoded protein is CASSYSGGDEKLFF.